One T cell receptor (beta chain) is described in this entry. TCRdb's table, derived via immunoSEQ multiplex PCR, lists solely in-frame clones and lacks some. The top ten clones hold under 3% of a sample with a few hundred thousand clones, roughly 87% of them seen once. The germline V gene has CDR1 SGHAT and CDR2 FQNNGV. V lost 3 bases to trimming and J lost 0 bases; unmatched junction nucleotides: 9. The CDR3 contains 18 residues. This specimen belongs to a study of blood T cell repertoires in COVID-19. Study as a whole: Both acute and convalescent COVID-19 samples were obtained from the United States, Italy and Spain.

Everyone who took part was roughly 18 to 89 years old, and they came from 20 to 25 US areas. The chain employs TRBV11-2 and TRBJ2-5; 11 nucleotides match TRBD2. Sequencing used PBMCs or T cells enriched from blood (not recorded which). The source is a woman aged 25 to 39 who had recovered from COVID-19. CDR3 DNA: TGTGCCAGCAGCTTTGATTACCCTAGCGGGGGGTACCAAGAGACCCAGTACTTC. Translated, it gives CASSFDYPSGGYQETQYF.